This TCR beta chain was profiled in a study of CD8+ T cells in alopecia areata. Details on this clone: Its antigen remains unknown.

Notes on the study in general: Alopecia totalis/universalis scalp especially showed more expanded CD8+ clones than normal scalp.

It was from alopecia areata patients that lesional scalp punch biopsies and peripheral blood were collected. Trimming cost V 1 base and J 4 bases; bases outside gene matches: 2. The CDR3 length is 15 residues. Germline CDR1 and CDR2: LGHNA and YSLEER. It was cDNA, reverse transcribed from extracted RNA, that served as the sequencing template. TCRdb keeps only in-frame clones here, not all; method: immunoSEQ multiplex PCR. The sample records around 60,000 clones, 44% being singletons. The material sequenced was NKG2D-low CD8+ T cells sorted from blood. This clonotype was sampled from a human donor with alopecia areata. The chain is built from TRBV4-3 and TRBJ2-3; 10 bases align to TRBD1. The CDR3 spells CASSQGQGAADTQYF. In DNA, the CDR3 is TGCGCCAGCAGCCAAGGACAGGGGGCTGCAGATACGCAGTATTTT.